This T cell receptor beta chain is from a study of blood T cell repertoires in COVID-19. Background on the study: Acute and convalescent COVID-19 specimens originated in the United States, Italy and Spain. PBMCs, B-cell-depleted T cells, or T cells were the source of the cDNA or gDNA that made up the material.

The junction had 1 base not matched to a gene; V was cut back by 6 bases and J by 1 base. CDR3 length: 13 amino acids. Enrollment of patients from Seattle took place during active infection, with longitudinal follow-up. In the original workflow: Nucleated cell number was recorded as an estimate derived from reference gene primer amplification. Here immunoSEQ multiplex PCR was the method, and the copy in TCRdb shows in-frame clones only, minus some. That table furnishes V, J and clone size, whereas the DNA furnished D and trimming. The table shows 150,000 to 200,000 clones, with about 83% occurring only once.

The specimen sequenced was peripheral blood. The origin of this receptor is an elderly woman with COVID-19, enrolled during active disease. This rearrangement joins TRBV12-3 or TRBV12-4 to TRBJ1-2, with TRBD1 identical over 8 bases. The CDR3 coding sequence is TGTGCCAGCAGCGGACAGGGTAACTATGGCTACACCTTC. It codes for CASSGQGNYGYTF.